These T cell receptor beta chains were read from a single sample in a study of cytomegalovirus exposure and HLA in healthy donors. Sequenced by immunoSEQ multiplex PCR; TCRdb stores in-frame clones only, minus some. The table records hundreds of thousands of clones, more than 75% of them present only once. Sample: PBMCs. These receptors came from a woman in her late teens or twenties in good health and CMV-seronegative. Both conserved end residues are part of each CDR3. A D gene is named only where the DNA matches it firmly. Size values are once, few and many counts, or a class for expanded clones, and some rows have none.

v_gene	j_gene	d_gene	abundance	CDR3nt	CDR3aa
TRBV6-4	TRBJ2-2	-	few	TGTGCCAGCAGTGACTCTCCCCACGGGGAGCTGTTTTTT	CASSDSPHGELFF
TRBV27	TRBJ1-2	TRBD1	-	TGTGCCAGCAGAACCTCCGGGACAGGGAGATCGGGAGCTGAAGGCTACACCTTC	CASRTSGTGRSGAEGYTF
TRBV4-3	TRBJ2-7	-	-	TGCGCCAGCAGCCAAGTGCCGCGGGGCGAGCAGTACTTC	CASSQVPRGEQYF
TRBV5-8	TRBJ2-1	-	-	TGTGCCAGCAGCTTATTCGGGGGTGAGCAGTTCTTC	CASSLFGGEQFF
TRBV9	TRBJ2-7	TRBD2	-	TGTGCCAGCAGCGTAGGACTAGCGGGAGGATGGGGCGAGCAGTACTTC	CASSVGLAGGWGEQYF
TRBV5-6	TRBJ2-6	-	-	TGTGCCAGCAGCTTTTTCAGGGGATGGAGTTCTGGGGCCAACGTCCTGACTTTC	CASSFFRGWSSGANVLTF
TRBV2	TRBJ2-7	TRBD1	once	TGTGCCAGCAGTGCGCCTACCAGGGGGCCGAACACCTACGAGCAGTACTTC	CASSAPTRGPNTYEQYF
TRBV10-3	TRBJ2-7	TRBD1	-	TGTGCCATCAGTGAGTCGCGGGACAGGGGGACCTACGAGCAGTACTTC	CAISESRDRGTYEQYF
TRBV11-2	TRBJ2-5	TRBD2	-	TGTGCCAGCAGCTCCGGGACTAGCGGAAACCAAGAGACCCAGTACTTC	CASSSGTSGNQETQYF
TRBV25-1	TRBJ2-5	-	-	TGTGCCAGCAGTGAGGGAAGGGGTGGGGACCAAGAGACCCAGTACTTC	CASSEGRGGDQETQYF
TRBV28	TRBJ1-4	-	-	TGTGCCAGCAACCTACAGGGCGCAACTAATGAAAAACTGTTTTTT	CASNLQGATNEKLFF
TRBV4-1	TRBJ1-6	-	-	TGCGCCAGCAGCCGACAGCCTAGGAGCTCCTATAATTCACCCCTCCACTTT	CASSRQPRSSYNSPLHF
TRBV4-3	TRBJ2-2	TRBD2	-	TGCGCCAGCAGCCAAGTGTTATTCGGGGGGGTTGGTCCAGGGATTGGTACCGGGGAGCTGTTTTTT	CASSQVLFGGVGPGIGTGELFF